This TCR beta chain was sequenced in a study of blood T cell repertoires in COVID-19. Looking at the study overall: Samples representing acute and convalescent COVID-19 were sourced from the United States, Italy and Spain. Sources were T cells, B-cell-depleted T cells, or PBMCs; the material itself was cDNA or gDNA.

This CDR3 region has 15 residues. Germline V CDR1 and CDR2: SGHRS, YFSETQ. V was pared by 3 bases and J by 2 bases, with 6 bases of the junction left unmatched. Per the original data handling: Estimates of nucleated cell counts were drawn from the amplification of reference gene primers. Method: immunoSEQ multiplex PCR; TCRdb's copy keeps in-frame clones and lacks some. V and J calls and clone size are those listed in that table; D and trimming were worked out from the DNA. Counted here are 130,000 to 150,000 clones, around 83% occurring once; the ten biggest clones make up 3% to 3.5%. This chain uses TRBV5-1 with TRBJ2-7, with TRBD2 matching 9 bases. The source is an elderly woman with acute or convalescent COVID-19. The sequenced sample was peripheral blood. The CDR3 nucleotides are TGCGCCAGCAGCTCCCTAGCGGGGATAACCTACGAGCAGTACTTC. Translated, it gives CASSSLAGITYEQYF. The full variable domain, its missing parts supplied by reference TRBV5-1 and TRBJ2-7, is KAGVTQTPRYLIKTRGQQVTLSCSPISGHRSVSWYQQTPGQGLQFLFEYFSETQRNKGNFPGRFSGRQFSNSRSEMNVSTLELGDSALYLCASSSLAGITYEQYFGPGTRLTVT.